This passage covers 28 T cell receptor beta chains from one sample sequenced in a study of T cells after somatic rescue of genetic block. Sequenced by immunoSEQ multiplex PCR; TCRdb stores in-frame clones only, minus some. The table lists over 10,000 clones, roughly two thirds of them singletons. The sequenced material came from peripheral blood mononuclear cells (PBMCs). The receptors shown here come from a boy under 18.

V gene TRBV7-2 combines with J gene TRBJ2-5; D is undetermined. This CDR3 spans 14 amino acids. CDR1 SGHTA and CDR2 FQGNSA come from the germline V gene. Trimming took off 6 bases at V and 5 bases at J, with 16 bases between the two ends. CDR3 bases: TGTGCCAGCAGGTTGGCGAGGTATCGGGAGACCCAGTACTTC. Translating it yields CASRLARYRETQYF.

The chain uses TRBV27 and TRBJ2-7, with D unclear. Looked up from germline, CDR1 is MNHEY and CDR2 is SMNVEV (reference sequence). This CDR3 is 14 amino acids long. The germline V and J ends were trimmed by 4 bases and 10 bases, with 20 bases remaining between them. In DNA, the CDR3 is TGTGCCAGCAGTTGGACCGGTCTAACGAGCAAACAGTACTTC. This gives the protein CASSWTGLTSKQYF.

The chain links TRBV23-1 to TRBJ2-2, with 8 bases fitting TRBD1. TRBV23-1 counts as an open reading frame of uncertain function. Trimming cost V 6 bases and J 5 bases; bases outside gene matches: 8. The CDR3 loop spans 15 amino acids. The CDR3 nucleotides read TGCGCCAGCAGAAGGACAGGGCTTAGGACCGGGGAGCTGTTTTTT. This gives the protein CASRRTGLRTGELFF.

This clone was observed a few times. This chain uses TRBV28 with TRBJ2-1; D is ambiguous. This CDR3 is built from 14 residues. Germline CDR1 reads MDHEN; CDR2 reads SYDVKM. With 6 bases removed from V and 8 bases from J, the gap between germline ends came to 17 bases. This CDR3 is CASSPGSGTDEQFF. As DNA, the CDR3 is TGTGCCAGCAGCCCTGGGTCTGGAACTGATGAGCAGTTCTTC.

The chain is built from TRBV7-9 and TRBJ2-5; tentative D call: TRBD1 (6 bases). The CDR3 runs 13 residues. Between the trimmed V and J ends, which lost 1 base and 12 bases, there was a span of 15 bases. Looked up from germline, CDR1 is SEHNR and CDR2 is FQNEAQ (reference sequence). The CDR3 DNA reads TGTGCCAGCAGCTTAGGAGAGGGGGTCCCTAAGTACTTC. Translated: CASSLGEGVPKYF.

The chain recombines TRBV28 with TRBJ2-7, with TRBD1 identical over 7 bases. CDR1 MDHEN and CDR2 SYDVKM come from the germline V gene. With 6 bases clipped from V and 5 bases from J, the junction kept 10 bases outside the gene matches. The CDR3 has 14 residues. CDR3 loop: CASSLRGLGHEQYF. CDR3 bases: TGTGCCAGCAGCCTAAGGGGGCTGGGGCACGAGCAGTACTTC.

The genes are TRBV5-5 and TRBJ2-3; no definite D call. CDR3 length: 17 residues. V gave up 6 bases and J gave up 3 bases, with 23 bases separating them. CDR1 is SGHKS and CDR2 is YYEKEE in the germline V gene (reference sequence). CDR3 in amino acids: CASMTPIVSTSTDTQYF. The CDR3 region has the DNA TGTGCCAGCATGACTCCAATAGTGTCTACGTCGACAGATACGCAGTATTTT. The variable domain in full, with the rest retrieved from reference TRBV5-5 and TRBJ2-3, is DAGVTQSPTHLIKTRGQQVTLRCSPISGHKSVSWYQQVLGQGPQFIFQYYEKEERGRGNFPDRFSARQFPNYSSELNVNALLLGDSALYLCASMTPIVSTSTDTQYFGPGTRLTVL.

CDR3 sequence reads: CASSHGTVYGYTF. DNA for the CDR3: TGTGCCAGCTCACACGGGACAGTCTATGGCTACACCTTC. The chain links TRBV18 to TRBJ1-2; 7 nucleotides line up with TRBD1. The V gene end was trimmed by 4 bases and the J gene end by 4 bases; junction bases not matched to a gene: 3. CDR3 length: 13 amino acids. Germline V CDR1 and CDR2: KGHSH, LQKENI.

The chain is built from TRBV15 and TRBJ2-1; 7 bases are a match to TRBD2. Trimming at V came to 3 bases and at J to 2 bases, leaving 7 bases not matched to a gene. Germline CDR1 is LNHNV and CDR2 is YYDKDF (reference sequence). The CDR3 totals 16 residues. For the CDR3, the DNA is TGTGCCACCAGCAGTGGTAGGACTAGGCCCTACAATGAGCAGTTCTTC. Translated, it gives CATSSGRTRPYNEQFF.

J is TRBJ2-3 and V is TRBV11-2, with a weak D call TRBD2 (7 bases). V lost 7 bases and J 2 bases, leaving 16 bases between the germline ends. In germline, CDR1 is SGHAT, CDR2 FQNNGV. The CDR3 runs to 15 residues. The CDR3 spells CASTLSGGNTDTQYF. The CDR3 DNA is TGTGCCAGCACACTGTCGGGGGGCAACACAGATACGCAGTATTTT.

This clone was picked up a small number of times. Other DNA sequences in this sample translate to the same CDR3. The V and J genes are TRBV11-2 and TRBJ2-7; possible D gene TRBD1, 6 bases. Per germline, CDR1 SGHAT and CDR2 FQNNGV. Trimming pared 5 bases from V and 7 bases from J, leaving 21 bases between. CDR3 length: 15 residues. The CDR3 sequence is CASSQIRSLRGEQYF. CDR3 in DNA: TGTGCCAGCAGCCAGATACGGAGTCTAAGGGGGGAGCAGTACTTC.

J is TRBJ2-5 and V is TRBV29-1, with 11 bases identical to TRBD2. The CDR3 is made up of 13 amino acids. The V gene's germline CDR1 is SQVTM and CDR2 ANQGSEA. The J segment lost 5 bases and the V segment lost 4 bases, leaving 3 bases of the junction unmatched. In DNA, the CDR3 is TGCAGCGTTGTAGCGGGAGGGCATGAGACCCAGTACTTC. Its translation: CSVVAGGHETQYF.

V gene TRBV5-1 combines with J gene TRBJ2-7, with D tentatively TRBD2 (5 bases). Germline V gene sequence: CDR1 SGHRS, CDR2 YFSETQ. The CDR3 length is 11 residues. V was trimmed by 0 bases and J by 9 bases, leaving 7 bases between them. The CDR3 DNA follows: TGCGCCAGCAGCTTGGGAGCGGTGCAGTACTTC. It specifies CASSLGAVQYF.

This chain joins TRBV7-3 and TRBJ2-2; 9 bases are a match to TRBD1. The V segment lost 5 bases and the J segment 0 bases; nucleotides outside the gene matches: 10. This CDR3 is built from 18 residues. Germline loops: CDR1 SGHTA, CDR2 FQGTGA. CDR3 protein: CASSLFPWTGANTGELFF. The CDR3 nucleotides are TGTGCCAGCAGCCTTTTCCCGTGGACAGGGGCGAACACCGGGGAGCTGTTTTTT.

This chain joins TRBV28 and TRBJ2-5, with 10 bases matching TRBD1. The DNA end lines up better with TRBJ2-7; the J call may be wrong. This CDR3 contains 15 residues. The germline CDR1 and CDR2 sequences are MDHEN and SYDVKM. CDR3 nucleotide sequence: TGTGCCAGCAGTTCCTCCGGGACAGGGGCCAACGAGCAGTACTTC. Its protein product is CASSSSGTGANEQYF.

This clone was observed once. The V gene is TRBV18, the J gene TRBJ2-7; D not certain. The CDR3 extends over 12 amino acids. Trimming took off 4 bases at V and 4 bases at J, with 8 bases between the two ends. Germline assignment: CDR1 KGHSH and CDR2 LQKENI. CDR3 bases: TGTGCCAGCTCACGCGAACCGTACGAGCAGTACTTC. Translating gives CASSREPYEQYF.

This clone came up once. The chain couples TRBV6-4 to TRBJ2-7; D may correspond to TRBD1 or TRBD2 (6 bases each). CDR1 and CDR2 (germline): MRHNA, SNTAGT. V lost 5 bases and J lost 10, with 18 bases in between. The CDR3 runs to 13 residues. The CDR3 DNA is TGTGCCAGCAGTTTACTCTTGGGGGGCGAACAGTACTTC. This encodes CASSLLLGGEQYF.

By its share, this clone is medium-sized (0.01 to 0.1%). J is TRBJ2-2 and V is TRBV7-6; TRBD2 matches at 7 bases. V trimming: 3 bases; J trimming: 2 bases; junction bases outside the gene matches: 6. Looked up from germline, CDR1 is SGHVS and CDR2 is FNYEAQ. The CDR3 is 16 amino acids. CDR3: CASSLGGSPNTGELFF. DNA for the CDR3: TGTGCCAGCAGCTTGGGCGGGAGTCCTAACACCGGGGAGCTGTTTTTT.

J is TRBJ1-6 and V is TRBV12-5; 10 bases align to TRBD1. Germline-derived CDR1 and CDR2 are LGHNT and FRNRAP. The CDR3 length is 18 residues. The trim removed 5 bases at V and 0 bases at J, leaving 7 bases unmatched. CDR3 sequence: CASGAGTGAPSYNSPLHF. For the CDR3, the DNA is TGTGCTAGTGGTGCGGGGACAGGGGCCCCCTCCTATAATTCACCCCTCCACTTT.

The V gene is TRBV4-1, the J gene TRBJ2-7; no clear D. Deletions cut 4 bases from V and 2 bases from J, with 9 bases between. This CDR3 comprises 13 residues. Germline V gives CDR1 MGHRA, CDR2 YSYEKL. This CDR3 is CASSPWTAYEQYF. Here the CDR3 DNA reads TGCGCCAGCAGCCCGTGGACGGCCTACGAGCAGTACTTC.

The rearrangement links TRBV7-9 to TRBJ2-3; no firm D call. Germline CDR1 and CDR2: SEHNR and FQNEAQ (reference sequence). The V gene lost 3 bases and the J gene lost 0 bases, with 10 bases spanning the gap. The CDR3 totals 15 residues. CDR3 sequence (DNA): TGTGCCAGCAGCTTTAATGGAGCTAGCACAGATACGCAGTATTTT. Translating it yields CASSFNGASTDTQYF.

The genes are TRBV4-1 and TRBJ2-7; TRBD2 is a possible D gene (5 bases). Germline V gene data show CDR1 as MGHRA and CDR2 as YSYEKL. Trimming left V 4 bases short and J 2 bases short, with 9 bases between. The CDR3 extends over 13 amino acids. The CDR3 DNA reads as TGCGCCAGCAGCCGCGGACTGCCCTACGAGCAGTACTTC. This gives the protein CASSRGLPYEQYF.

This clone turned up a few times. The chain joins TRBV28 to TRBJ1-3, with no clear D. CDR3 length equals 16 residues. The germline V and J ends were trimmed by 5 bases and 0 bases, with 14 bases remaining between them. Per germline, CDR1 MDHEN and CDR2 SYDVKM. CDR3 bases: TGTGCCAGCAGTCCCCTCTTCGTAAGCTCTGGAAACACCATATATTTT. It translates to CASSPLFVSSGNTIYF. Together with reference TRBV28 and TRBJ1-3, the CDR3 gives the full variable domain: DVKVTQSSRYLVKRTGEKVFLECVQDMDHENMFWYRQDPGLGLRLIYFSYDVKMKEKGDIPEGYSVSREKKERFSLILESASTNQTSMYLCASSPLFVSSGNTIYFGEGSWLTVV.

This clone was observed a handful of times. The genes are TRBV10-3 and TRBJ2-7; weak D call: TRBD2 (5 bases). The germline V gene has CDR1 ENHRY and CDR2 SYGVKD. The CDR3 has 13 residues. Trimming left V 3 bases short and J 0 bases short, with 6 bases between. The DNA for the CDR3 is TGTGCCATCAGTGATACTAGCTCCTACGAGCAGTACTTC. This encodes CAISDTSSYEQYF.

The chain employs TRBV18 and TRBJ1-1; D unclear. Trimming took 3 bases from V and 0 from J, leaving 5 bases between them. Germline CDR1 reads KGHSH; CDR2 reads LQKENI. The CDR3 has 13 amino acids. CDR3 nucleotide sequence: TGTGCCAGCTCACCTTCGATGAACACTGAAGCTTTCTTT. This gives the protein CASSPSMNTEAFF.

The count of this clone is one. A read error may account for a junction end that differs from germline. The chain links TRBV10-3 to TRBJ2-2; TRBD1 might be the D (6 bases). This CDR3 region has 16 residues. CDR1 and CDR2 (germline): ENHRY, SYGVKD. The CDR3 loop is CAIMARQVTNIGELFF. The CDR3, as DNA: TGTGCCATCATGGCCCGACAGGTCACGAACATCGGGGAGCTGTTTTTT.

This clone has a single count. The rearrangement joins TRBV7-9 to TRBJ2-7; D is unresolved. Per the germline V gene, CDR1 is SEHNR and CDR2 is FQNEAQ (reference sequence). Trimming cost V 7 bases and J 3 bases, with 13 bases left between them. The CDR3 covers 13 residues. The CDR3 sequence is CASTPPENYEQYF. Here the CDR3 DNA reads TGTGCCAGCACACCACCCGAAAACTACGAGCAGTACTTC.

The chain carries TRBV29-1 and TRBJ1-1; D is unresolved. V shed 4 bases and J shed 5 bases, with 8 bases lying between them. The CDR3 has 11 amino acids. The germline CDR1 and CDR2 sequences are SQVTM and ANQGSEA. The CDR3 DNA reads TGCAGCGTTGGGATGGGAACTGAAGCTTTCTTT. Residues: CSVGMGTEAFF.